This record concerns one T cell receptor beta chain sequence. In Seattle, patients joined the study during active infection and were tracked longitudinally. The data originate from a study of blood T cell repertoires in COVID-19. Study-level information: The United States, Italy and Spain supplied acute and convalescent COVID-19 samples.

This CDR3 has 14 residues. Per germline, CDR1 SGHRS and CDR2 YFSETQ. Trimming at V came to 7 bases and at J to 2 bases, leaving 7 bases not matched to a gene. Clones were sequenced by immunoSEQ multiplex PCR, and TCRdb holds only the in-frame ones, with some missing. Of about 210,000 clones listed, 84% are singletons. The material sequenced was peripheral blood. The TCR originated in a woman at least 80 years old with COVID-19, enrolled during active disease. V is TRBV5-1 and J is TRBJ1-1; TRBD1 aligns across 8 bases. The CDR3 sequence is CASGQGARNTEAFF. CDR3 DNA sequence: TGCGCCAGCGGCCAGGGGGCCAGAAACACTGAAGCTTTCTTT.